This paragraph reports one T cell receptor beta chain. Its antigen is as yet unknown. The data were obtained in a study of blood T cells in healthy people across ages. Looking at the study overall: The template switching approach captured approximately one barcoded beta molecule for every two T cells. Study-level points and caveats: Donors of long life had a larger count of naive CD4+ cells and greater diversity than aged donors.

Next came a second PCR, run for roughly 6 to 11 cycles, which used a sample-barcoded 5' primer along with a J-beta primer mix. The authors tagged each cDNA molecule using a template-switch adaptor with 12 random nucleotides. TCRdb processed the 5' RACE reads anew with MiXCR; each CDR3 protein has one entry. Of around 1.5 million distinct CDR3 sequences listed, 40% to 50% are singletons. Germline CDR1 is SQVTM and CDR2 is ANQGSEA. CDR3 size: 12 residues. This rearrangement joins TRBV29-1 to TRBJ2-5, with D maybe TRBD2 (5 bases). The J call is in doubt because the DNA end fits TRBJ2-7 better. Sequencing was carried out using blood. The source of this sequence is a woman aged 18-29 years in good health. The CDR3 reads CSVAGHNYEQYF. CDR3 bases: TGCAGCGTGGCGGGTCACAATTACGAGCAGTACTTC.